This TCR beta chain was retrieved from a study of shared clonotypes between healthy human individuals. This CDR3 is built from 14 residues. CDR1 is SGHRS and CDR2 is YFSETQ in the germline V gene. V dropped 0 bases and J dropped 4 bases, with 10 bases sitting between them. Method: immunoSEQ multiplex PCR; TCRdb's copy keeps in-frame clones and lacks some. The table has some 1,400,000 clones, around 97% seen once; the top ten hold roughly 1.2%. Sample: naive CD4+ T cells sorted from blood. Regarding subset: CD45RA+ positively selected. This TCR came from a man in his thirties or forties in good health. J is TRBJ1-1 and V is TRBV5-1; TRBD1 might be the D (6 bases). The chain's CDR3 is CASSLVAGATEAFF. CDR3 DNA: TGCGCCAGCAGCTTGGTCGCGGGGGCCACTGAAGCTTTCTTT. Variable domain in full (rest from reference TRBV5-1 and TRBJ1-1): KAGVTQTPRYLIKTRGQQVTLSCSPISGHRSVSWYQQTPGQGLQFLFEYFSETQRNKGNFPGRFSGRQFSNSRSEMNVSTLELGDSALYLCASSLVAGATEAFFGQGTRLTVV.